The 8 T cell receptor beta chains below all came from one sample that was sequenced in a study of CD8+ T cells in alopecia areata. Once RNA had been extracted, it was reverse transcribed into cDNA to act as the sequencing template. The data were produced by immunoSEQ multiplex PCR, yet TCRdb's version contains in-frame clones alone and is incomplete. Found here are around 300,000 clones, roughly 63% of them singletons; the top ten hold around 0.84%. As to treatment: oral pan-JAK inhibitor, 5-10 mg twice daily. Sequenced material: CD4+ T cells sorted from blood, taken around week 54, from a patient treated with tofacitinib. The source of these receptors is a human donor with alopecia areata.

The gene calls are TRBV18 and TRBJ1-5; no firm D call. Per germline, CDR1 KGHSH and CDR2 LQKENI. The CDR3 length is 14 residues. V gave up 2 bases and J gave up 5 bases, with 10 bases separating them. The CDR3 DNA reads as TGTGCCAGCTCACCAGAATCGGACCATCAGCCCCAGCATTTT. It translates to CASSPESDHQPQHF. Full variable domain (remainder filled in from reference TRBV18 and TRBJ1-5): NAGVMQNPRHLVRRRGQEARLRCSPMKGHSHVYWYRQLPEEGLKFMVYLQKENIIDESGMPKERFSAEFPKEGPSILRIQQVVRGDSAAYFCASSPESDHQPQHFGDGTRLSIL.

The chain joins TRBV27 to TRBJ2-5, with 7 bases fitting TRBD1. The CDR3 spans 13 residues. V was clipped by 6 bases and J by 6 bases; unmatched bases: 7. Germline V CDR1 and CDR2: MNHEY, SMNVEV (reference sequence). The CDR3 protein is CASRQTGQQTQYF. In DNA form, the CDR3 reads TGTGCCAGCAGACAGACAGGGCAACAGACCCAGTACTTC.

The chain recombines TRBV27 with TRBJ2-1; D unresolved. V lost 6 bases and J 8 bases, leaving 17 bases between the germline ends. CDR3 length: 14 residues. CDR1 MNHEY and CDR2 SMNVEV come from the germline V gene (reference sequence). DNA of the CDR3: TGTGCCAGCAGCTTGTCACCCATTGGTTATGAGCAGTTCTTC. It specifies CASSLSPIGYEQFF.

This clone came up many times. This rearrangement joins TRBV9 to TRBJ2-5; possible D gene TRBD2, 6 bases. V lost 4 bases, J lost 0 bases, and 13 bases lay in between. Germline CDR1 reads SGDLS; CDR2 reads YYNGEE. The CDR3 is 15 amino acids. The CDR3 sequence is CASSPRGRDQETQYF. The CDR3 DNA reads as TGTGCCAGCAGCCCCCGGGGGAGAGACCAAGAGACCCAGTACTTC.

The V and J genes are TRBV19 and TRBJ1-6; maybe TRBD1 (5 bases). The CDR3 length is 13 residues. Germline loops: CDR1 LNHDA, CDR2 SQIVND (reference sequence). Trimming took 5 bases from V and 13 from J, leaving 15 bases between them. The CDR3 DNA follows: TGTGCCAGTAGTGGGGGACTCCAGACCCCCCTCCACTTT. As protein: CASSGGLQTPLHF.

J is TRBJ2-5 and V is TRBV30; 10 bases align to TRBD2. Unmatched junction bases numbered 9, after V lost 3 bases and J lost 5 bases. This CDR3 contains 15 residues. The germline CDR1 and CDR2 sequences are GTSNPN and SVGIG (reference sequence). The CDR3 spells CAWSSGGALTETQYF. The DNA of the CDR3 is TGTGCCTGGAGCAGCGGGGGGGCCCTAACGGAGACCCAGTACTTC.

The CDR3 reads CAWSRGTGGYNEQFF. CDR3 nucleotide sequence: TGTGCCTGGAGTCGGGGGACAGGGGGCTACAATGAGCAGTTCTTC. The chain is built from TRBV30 and TRBJ2-1, with TRBD1 matching 11 bases. Germline values: CDR1 GTSNPN, CDR2 SVGIG (reference sequence). The CDR3 is 15 residues long. V lost 2 bases to trimming and J lost 3 bases; unmatched junction nucleotides: 3. Drawing the rest from reference TRBV30 and TRBJ2-1, the complete variable domain is SQTIHQWPATLVQPVGSPLSLECTVEGTSNPNLYWYRQAAGRGLQLLFYSVGIGQISSEVPQNLSASRPQDRQFILSSKKLLLSDSGFYLCAWSRGTGGYNEQFFGPGTRLTVL.

V and J are TRBV7-2 and TRBJ1-2; tentative D call: TRBD1 (5 bases). The V end was cut by 3 bases, the J end by 3 bases, with 8 bases between. This CDR3 comprises 13 residues. CDR1 and CDR2 (germline): SGHTA, FQGNSA. The CDR3 region has the DNA TGTGCCAGCAGCTTGGACATGGACTATGGCTACACCTTC. It specifies CASSLDMDYGYTF. Based on the CDR3 plus reference TRBV7-2 and TRBJ1-2, the full variable domain is GAGVSQSPSNKVTEKGKDVELRCDPISGHTALYWYRQSLGQGLEFLIYFQGNSAPDKSGLPSDRFSAERTGGSVSTLTIQRTQQEDSAVYLCASSLDMDYGYTFGSGTRLTVV.